This T cell receptor (beta chain) was documented in a study of cytomegalovirus exposure and HLA in healthy donors. Overall study context: Clustering assigned about 80% of the roughly 370 genotyped donors to the Caucasian-associated ancestry cluster.

Looked up from germline, CDR1 is GTSNPN and CDR2 is SVGIG (reference sequence). CDR3 length equals 13 residues. V lost 4 bases and J lost 1, with 10 bases in between. In the PCR, 60 Vbeta and 13 Jbeta primers were used. The table came from immunoSEQ multiplex PCR; TCRdb's copy has only in-frame clones and leaves some out. Of 100,000 to 150,000 clones listed, 80% are singletons. The sample consisted of PBMCs. The sequence was obtained from a man under 40 in good health and CMV-seronegative. The chain employs TRBV30 and TRBJ1-1; D is unresolved. CDR3 amino acids: CAWIEGKNTEAFF. CDR3 bases: TGTGCCTGGATTGAGGGCAAGAACACTGAAGCTTTCTTT.